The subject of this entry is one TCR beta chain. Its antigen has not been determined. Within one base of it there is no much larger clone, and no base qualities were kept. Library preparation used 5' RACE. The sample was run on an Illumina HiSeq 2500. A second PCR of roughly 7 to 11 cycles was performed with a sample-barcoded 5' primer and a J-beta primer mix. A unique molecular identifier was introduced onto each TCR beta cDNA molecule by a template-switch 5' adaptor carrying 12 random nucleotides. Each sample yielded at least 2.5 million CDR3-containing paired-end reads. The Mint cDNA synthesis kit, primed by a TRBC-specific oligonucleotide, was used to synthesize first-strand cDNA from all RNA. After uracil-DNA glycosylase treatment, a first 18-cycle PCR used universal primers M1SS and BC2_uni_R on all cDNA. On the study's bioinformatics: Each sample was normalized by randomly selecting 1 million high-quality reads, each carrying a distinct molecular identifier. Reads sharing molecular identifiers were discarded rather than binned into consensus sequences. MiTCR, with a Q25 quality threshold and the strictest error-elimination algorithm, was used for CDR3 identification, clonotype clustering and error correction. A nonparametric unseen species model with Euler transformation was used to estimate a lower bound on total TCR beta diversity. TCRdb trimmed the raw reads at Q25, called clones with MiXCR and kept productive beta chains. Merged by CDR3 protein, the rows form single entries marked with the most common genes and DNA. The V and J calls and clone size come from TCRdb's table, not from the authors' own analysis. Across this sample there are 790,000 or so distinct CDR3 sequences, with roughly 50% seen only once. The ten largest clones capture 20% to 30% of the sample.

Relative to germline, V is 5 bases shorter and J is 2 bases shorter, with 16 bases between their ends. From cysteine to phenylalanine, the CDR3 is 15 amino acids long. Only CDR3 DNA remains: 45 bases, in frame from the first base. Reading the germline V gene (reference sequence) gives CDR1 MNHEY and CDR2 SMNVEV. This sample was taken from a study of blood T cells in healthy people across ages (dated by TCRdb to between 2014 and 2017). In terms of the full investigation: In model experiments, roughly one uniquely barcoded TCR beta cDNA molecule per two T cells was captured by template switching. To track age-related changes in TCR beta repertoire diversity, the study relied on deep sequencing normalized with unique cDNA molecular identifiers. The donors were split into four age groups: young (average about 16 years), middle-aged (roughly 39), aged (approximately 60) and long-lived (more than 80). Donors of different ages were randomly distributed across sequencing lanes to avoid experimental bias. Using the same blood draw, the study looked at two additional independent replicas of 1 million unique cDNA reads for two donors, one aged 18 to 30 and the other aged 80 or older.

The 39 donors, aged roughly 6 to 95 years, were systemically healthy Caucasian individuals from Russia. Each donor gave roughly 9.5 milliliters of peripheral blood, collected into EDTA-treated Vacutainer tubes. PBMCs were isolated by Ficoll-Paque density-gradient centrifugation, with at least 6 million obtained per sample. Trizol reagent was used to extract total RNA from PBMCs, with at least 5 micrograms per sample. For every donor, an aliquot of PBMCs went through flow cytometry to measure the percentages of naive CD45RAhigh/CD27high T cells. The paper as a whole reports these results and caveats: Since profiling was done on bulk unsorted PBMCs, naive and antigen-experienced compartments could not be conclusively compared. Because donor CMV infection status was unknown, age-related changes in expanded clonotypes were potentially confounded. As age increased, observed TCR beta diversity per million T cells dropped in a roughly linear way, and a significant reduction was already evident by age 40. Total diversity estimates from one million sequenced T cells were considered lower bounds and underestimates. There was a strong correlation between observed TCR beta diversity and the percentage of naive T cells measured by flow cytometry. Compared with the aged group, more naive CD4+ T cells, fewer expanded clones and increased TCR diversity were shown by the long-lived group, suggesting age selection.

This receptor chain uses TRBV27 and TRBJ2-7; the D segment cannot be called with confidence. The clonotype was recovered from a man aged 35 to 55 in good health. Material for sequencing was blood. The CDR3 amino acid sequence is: CASSPPGFLTYEQYF. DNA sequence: TGTGCCAGCAGTCCACCCGGGTTTTTAACCTACGAGCAGTACTTC.